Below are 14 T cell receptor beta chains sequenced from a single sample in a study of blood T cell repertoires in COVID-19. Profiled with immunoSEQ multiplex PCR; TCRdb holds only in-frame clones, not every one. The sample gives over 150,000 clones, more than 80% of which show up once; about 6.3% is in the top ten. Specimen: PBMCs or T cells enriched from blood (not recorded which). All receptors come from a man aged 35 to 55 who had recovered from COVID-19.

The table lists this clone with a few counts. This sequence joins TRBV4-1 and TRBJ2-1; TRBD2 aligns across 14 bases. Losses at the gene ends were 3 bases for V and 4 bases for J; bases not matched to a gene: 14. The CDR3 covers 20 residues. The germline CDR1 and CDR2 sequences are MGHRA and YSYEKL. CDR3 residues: CASSQGAGTSGGLRYNEQFF. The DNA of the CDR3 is TGCGCCAGCAGCCAGGGGGCCGGGACTAGCGGGGGCCTGAGATACAATGAGCAGTTCTTC.

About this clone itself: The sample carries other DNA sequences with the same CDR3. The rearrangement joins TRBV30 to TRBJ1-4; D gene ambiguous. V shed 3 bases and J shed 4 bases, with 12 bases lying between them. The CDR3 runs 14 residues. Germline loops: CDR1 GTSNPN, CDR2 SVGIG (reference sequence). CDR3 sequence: CAWSPGTVNEKLFF. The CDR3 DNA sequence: TGTGCCTGGAGCCCCGGCACAGTTAATGAAAAACTGTTTTTT. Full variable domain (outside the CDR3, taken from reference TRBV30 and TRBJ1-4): SQTIHQWPATLVQPVGSPLSLECTVEGTSNPNLYWYRQAAGRGLQLLFYSVGIGQISSEVPQNLSASRPQDRQFILSSKKLLLSDSGFYLCAWSPGTVNEKLFFGSGTQLSVL.

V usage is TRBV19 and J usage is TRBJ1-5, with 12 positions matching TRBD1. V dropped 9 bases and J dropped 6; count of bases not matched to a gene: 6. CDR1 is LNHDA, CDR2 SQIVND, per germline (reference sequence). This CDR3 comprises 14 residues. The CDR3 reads CASAGQGAFQPQHF. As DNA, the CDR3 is TGTGCCAGCGCGGGACAGGGGGCGTTTCAGCCCCAGCATTTT.

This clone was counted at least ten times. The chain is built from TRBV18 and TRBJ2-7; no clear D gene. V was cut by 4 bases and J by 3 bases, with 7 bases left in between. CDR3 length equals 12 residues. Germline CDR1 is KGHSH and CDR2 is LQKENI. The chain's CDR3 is CASSLLNYEQYF. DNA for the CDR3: TGTGCCAGCTCACTGCTAAACTACGAGCAGTACTTC. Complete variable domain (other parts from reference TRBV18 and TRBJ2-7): NAGVMQNPRHLVRRRGQEARLRCSPMKGHSHVYWYRQLPEEGLKFMVYLQKENIIDESGMPKERFSAEFPKEGPSILRIQQVVRGDSAAYFCASSLLNYEQYFGPGTRLTVT.

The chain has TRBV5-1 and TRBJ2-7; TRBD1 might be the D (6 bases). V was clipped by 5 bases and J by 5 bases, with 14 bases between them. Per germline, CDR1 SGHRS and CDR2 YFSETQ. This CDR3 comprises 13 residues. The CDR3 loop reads CASSITGFDEQYF. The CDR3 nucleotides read TGCGCCAGCAGTATCACAGGGTTCGACGAGCAGTACTTC.

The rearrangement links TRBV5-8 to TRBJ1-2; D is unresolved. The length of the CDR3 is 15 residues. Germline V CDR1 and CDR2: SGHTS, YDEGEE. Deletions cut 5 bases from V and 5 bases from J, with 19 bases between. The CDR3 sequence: CASREFPTGIYGYTF. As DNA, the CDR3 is TGTGCCAGCAGGGAGTTCCCGACGGGTATTTATGGCTACACCTTC.

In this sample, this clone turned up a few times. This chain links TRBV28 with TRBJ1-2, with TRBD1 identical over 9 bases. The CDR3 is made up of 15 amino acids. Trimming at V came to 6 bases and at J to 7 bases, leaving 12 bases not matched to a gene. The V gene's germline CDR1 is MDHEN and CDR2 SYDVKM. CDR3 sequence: CASRSPTGGLFGYTF. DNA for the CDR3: TGTGCCAGCAGGTCACCTACAGGGGGCTTATTTGGCTACACCTTC.

The chain's CDR3 is CASIKTQGTYNSPLHF. CDR3 DNA: TGTGCCAGCATTAAGACGCAGGGCACCTATAATTCACCCCTCCACTTT. This sequence joins TRBV6-4 and TRBJ1-6; D might be TRBD1 (5 bases). The CDR3 is 16 residues long. CDR1 MRHNA and CDR2 SNTAGT come from the germline V gene. V lost 7 bases and J lost 2, with 15 bases in between.

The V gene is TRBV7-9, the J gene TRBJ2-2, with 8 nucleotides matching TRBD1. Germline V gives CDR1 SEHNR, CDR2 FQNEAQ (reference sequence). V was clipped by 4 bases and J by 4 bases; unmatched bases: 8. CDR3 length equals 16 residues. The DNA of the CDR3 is TGTGCCAGCAGCTCCTGGACAGGGAGGATCACCGGGGAGCTGTTTTTT. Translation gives CASSSWTGRITGELFF.

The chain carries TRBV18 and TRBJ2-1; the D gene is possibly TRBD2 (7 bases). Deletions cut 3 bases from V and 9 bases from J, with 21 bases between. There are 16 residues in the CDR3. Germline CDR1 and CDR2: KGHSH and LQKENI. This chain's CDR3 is CASSPQRIGGQAEQFF. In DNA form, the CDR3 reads TGTGCCAGCTCACCGCAACGAATCGGGGGGCAGGCTGAGCAGTTCTTC.

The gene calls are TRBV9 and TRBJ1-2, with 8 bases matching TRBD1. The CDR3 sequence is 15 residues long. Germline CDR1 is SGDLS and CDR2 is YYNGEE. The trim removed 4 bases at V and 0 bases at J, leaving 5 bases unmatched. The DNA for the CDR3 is TGTGCCAGCAGCTCCGGACAGGGAACTAACTATGGCTACACCTTC. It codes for CASSSGQGTNYGYTF.

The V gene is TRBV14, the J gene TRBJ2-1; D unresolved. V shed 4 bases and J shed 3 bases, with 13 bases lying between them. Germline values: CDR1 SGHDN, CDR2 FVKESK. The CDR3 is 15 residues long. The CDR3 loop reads CASSRSSIFYNEQFF. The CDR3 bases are TGTGCCAGCAGCCGATCTAGTATTTTCTACAATGAGCAGTTCTTC.

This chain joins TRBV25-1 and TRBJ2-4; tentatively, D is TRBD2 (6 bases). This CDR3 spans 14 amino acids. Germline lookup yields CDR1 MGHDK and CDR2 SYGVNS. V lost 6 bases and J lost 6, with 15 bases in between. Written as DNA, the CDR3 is TGTGCCAGCAGCCCACGGAGGGATACAAACATTCAGTACTTC. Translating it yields CASSPRRDTNIQYF.

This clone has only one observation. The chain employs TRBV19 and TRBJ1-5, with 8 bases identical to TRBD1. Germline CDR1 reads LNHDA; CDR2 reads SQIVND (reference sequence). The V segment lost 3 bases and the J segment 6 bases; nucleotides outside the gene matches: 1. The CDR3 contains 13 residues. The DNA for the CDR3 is TGTGCCAGTAGTATCGACAGGGGTCAGCCCCAGCATTTT. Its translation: CASSIDRGQPQHF.